The 23 T cell receptor beta chains below were found in one sample sequenced in a study of shared clonotypes between healthy human individuals. Assay used: immunoSEQ multiplex PCR; TCRdb lists only in-frame clones, some missing. The sample carries 550,000 to 700,000 clones, around 78% recorded once. Sample: memory CD4+ T cells sorted from blood. Noted subset: CD45RA-negative fraction. These receptors were taken from a woman aged 25-40 years in good health.

The J gene is TRBJ2-7, the V gene TRBV19; 8 bases map to TRBD2. The V gene's germline CDR1 is LNHDA and CDR2 SQIVND (reference sequence). This CDR3 is built from 15 residues. The V and J ends lost 5 bases and 6 bases, in that order; junction bases with no gene match: 12. Here the CDR3 reads CASSPAGTSFLEQYF. The CDR3 nucleotides are TGTGCCAGTAGTCCCGCCGGGACTAGTTTCCTCGAGCAGTACTTC.

The chain has TRBV19 and TRBJ1-5; D might be TRBD1 (6 bases). Germline values: CDR1 LNHDA, CDR2 SQIVND (reference sequence). The CDR3 is 16 residues long. V lost 0 bases and J lost 5, with 14 bases in between. The CDR3 region has the DNA TGTGCCAGTAGTATAGAGGCAGGGGTACAGGATCAGCCCCAGCATTTT. Translation: CASSIEAGVQDQPQHF. The full variable domain, its missing parts supplied by reference TRBV19 and TRBJ1-5, is DGGITQSPKYLFRKEGQNVTLSCEQNLNHDAMYWYRQDPGQGLRLIYYSQIVNDFQKGDIAEGYSVSREKKESFPLTVTSAQKNPTAFYLCASSIEAGVQDQPQHFGDGTRLSIL.

The chain has TRBV2 and TRBJ2-5, with TRBD2 matching 8 bases. The CDR3 has 13 amino acids. The junction had 2 bases not matched to a gene; V was cut back by 4 bases and J by 4 bases. Germline V gives CDR1 SNHLY, CDR2 FYNNEI. This CDR3 reads CASSASGRETQYF. The CDR3 DNA reads as TGTGCCAGCAGTGCCAGCGGGAGAGAGACCCAGTACTTC.

V usage is TRBV5-1 and J usage is TRBJ2-5; TRBD2 aligns across 12 bases. Germline V gene data show CDR1 as SGHRS and CDR2 as YFSETQ. J gave up 2 bases and V 5 bases, and 4 bases lay outside the gene matches. The CDR3 loop spans 15 amino acids. Here the CDR3 reads CASRPGLAGQETQYF. CDR3 bases: TGCGCCAGCAGACCTGGACTAGCGGGGCAAGAGACCCAGTACTTC.

For this clone: Other DNA sequences in this specimen translate into the identical CDR3. V and J are TRBV5-1 and TRBJ1-2; D unresolved. Germline V CDR1 and CDR2: SGHRS, YFSETQ. CDR3 length: 13 residues. Trimming cost V 1 base and J 2 bases, with 6 bases left between them. The CDR3 region has the DNA TGCGCCAGCAGCTTGTCGGACAACTATGGCTACACCTTC. Protein: CASSLSDNYGYTF.

The chain joins TRBV30 to TRBJ2-1; D remains ambiguous. Germline lookup yields CDR1 GTSNPN and CDR2 SVGIG (reference sequence). Trimming took 7 bases from V and 0 from J, leaving 10 bases between them. There are 13 residues in the CDR3. CDR3 DNA: TGTGCCTTGGACCCCCCCTCCTACAATGAGCAGTTCTTC. Residues: CALDPPSYNEQFF.

The V call is TRBV10-1, the J call TRBJ2-5; D unresolved. V dropped 9 bases and J dropped 3 bases, with 8 bases sitting between them. CDR1 and CDR2 from the germline V gene are WNHNN and SYGVQD (reference sequence). The length of the CDR3 is 11 residues. This CDR3 reads CARTEEETQYF. In nucleotides, the CDR3 is TGCGCCAGGACTGAAGAAGAGACCCAGTACTTC.

The chain couples TRBV6-6 to TRBJ2-1, with TRBD2 matching 10 bases. V was clipped by 1 base and J by 7 bases; unmatched bases: 1. This CDR3 comprises 14 residues. CDR1 is MNHNY and CDR2 is SVGAGI in the germline V gene (reference sequence). The CDR3 is CASSYLTSGNEQFF. The DNA of the CDR3 is TGTGCCAGCAGTTACTTGACTAGCGGGAATGAGCAGTTCTTC.

The gene calls are TRBV19 and TRBJ1-2; D not certain. With 4 bases removed from V and 3 bases from J, the gap between germline ends came to 12 bases. Germline V gives CDR1 LNHDA, CDR2 SQIVND (reference sequence). The CDR3 loop spans 14 amino acids. The CDR3 bases are TGTGCCAGTAGTAATATCGGGAAGGACTATGGCTACACCTTC. Its translation: CASSNIGKDYGYTF.

The V call is TRBV14, the J call TRBJ1-2; D may be TRBD1 (6 bases). The CDR3 has 15 amino acids. The V gene lost 4 bases and the J gene lost 4 bases, with 16 bases spanning the gap. In germline, CDR1 is SGHDN, CDR2 FVKESK. CDR3 nucleotides: TGTGCCAGCAGCCGAGGGGGGGCGCGTATCTATGGCTACACCTTC. Translation: CASSRGGARIYGYTF. Combining the CDR3 with reference TRBV14 and TRBJ1-2 gives the whole variable domain EAGVTQFPSHSVIEKGQTVTLRCDPISGHDNLYWYRRVMGKEIKFLLHFVKESKQDESGMPNNRFLAERTGGTYSTLKVQPAELEDSGVYFCASSRGGARIYGYTFGSGTRLTVV.

The chain is built from TRBV5-6 and TRBJ1-2, with unresolved D. Germline CDR1 SGHDT, CDR2 YYEEEE. V gave up 2 bases and J gave up 0 bases, with 8 bases separating them. The CDR3 extends over 14 amino acids. CDR3 in amino acids: CASSFRTANYGYTF. Written as DNA, the CDR3 is TGTGCCAGCAGCTTTAGGACGGCTAACTATGGCTACACCTTC.

The sample holds a few counts of this clone. CDR3: CASSPGRGKQNEQYF. CDR3 bases: TGTGCCAGCAGCCCCGGGAGGGGAAAGCAAAACGAGCAGTACTTC. The chain combines TRBV7-8 with TRBJ2-7; TRBD2 aligns across 8 bases. Germline trimming cut 5 bases from V and 5 bases from J; bases unmatched to any gene: 11. CDR1 is SGHVS and CDR2 is FQNEAQ in the germline V gene. CDR3 size: 15 residues.

The chain employs TRBV9 and TRBJ1-3, with TRBD1 identical over 10 bases. The V and J ends lost 4 bases and 2 bases, in that order; junction bases with no gene match: 6. The CDR3 has 16 residues. Germline V gene data show CDR1 as SGDLS and CDR2 as YYNGEE. CDR3 nucleotide sequence: TGTGCCAGCAGCTCCATGGGGACAGGGGCTGGAAACACCATATATTTT. This gives the protein CASSSMGTGAGNTIYF.

The chain employs TRBV12-5 and TRBJ2-3, with TRBD2 identical over 14 bases. The CDR3 runs 16 residues. V lost 4 bases and J lost 4; bases outside the gene matches: 4. From germline, CDR1 is LGHNT and CDR2 FRNRAP. The CDR3 coding sequence is TGTGCTAGTGGTTCGGGGACTAGCGGGAGATCAGATACGCAGTATTTT. This codes for CASGSGTSGRSDTQYF. Looking up the rest from reference TRBV12-5 and TRBJ2-3 gives the full variable domain: DARVTQTPRHKVTEMGQEVTMRCQPILGHNTVFWYRQTMMQGLELLAYFRNRAPLDDSGMPKDRFSAEMPDATLATLKIQPSEPRDSAVYFCASGSGTSGRSDTQYFGPGTRLTVL.

CDR3 loop: CASSHPGPIGETQYF. The CDR3 DNA follows: TGCGCCAGCAGCCACCCGGGGCCTATTGGGGAGACCCAGTACTTC. The chain couples TRBV4-1 to TRBJ2-5; D assignment may be TRBD1 or TRBD2 (5 bases each). Germline V lookup: CDR1 MGHRA, CDR2 YSYEKL. V was shortened by 3 bases and J by 5 bases, with 16 bases between the two germline ends. The CDR3 is made up of 15 amino acids.

The J gene is TRBJ2-5, the V gene TRBV7-9; TRBD2 aligns across 9 bases. The CDR3 contains 15 residues. In germline, CDR1 is SEHNR, CDR2 FQNEAQ (reference sequence). The trim removed 7 bases at V and 4 bases at J, leaving 10 bases unmatched. This CDR3 is CASNLAGGPPETQYF. CDR3 DNA: TGTGCCAGCAATCTCGCGGGAGGGCCCCCAGAGACCCAGTACTTC.

The CDR3 coding sequence is TGTGCCAGCAGTTACTCGATGGGGTCAACTAATGAAAAACTGTTTTTT. Amino acid sequence: CASSYSMGSTNEKLFF. This chain links TRBV6-5 with TRBJ1-4; D not certain. Looked up from germline, CDR1 is MNHEY and CDR2 is SVGAGI. V lost 0 bases, J lost 0 bases, and 8 bases lay in between. CDR3 size: 16 residues.

This chain connects TRBV7-2 to TRBJ2-3, with D possibly matching TRBD2 (7 bases). Germline V CDR1 and CDR2: SGHTA, FQGNSA. Trimming pared 7 bases from V and 1 base from J, leaving 15 bases between. The CDR3 totals 15 residues. The chain's CDR3 is CASTLRRGRTDTQYF. In nucleotides, the CDR3 is TGTGCCAGCACCCTTAGGCGGGGGCGCACAGATACGCAGTATTTT.

The V and J genes are TRBV27 and TRBJ2-1, with 9 bases aligning to TRBD2. The CDR3 extends over 15 amino acids. Trimming cost V 6 bases and J 9 bases; bases outside gene matches: 12. The germline CDR1 and CDR2 sequences are MNHEY and SMNVEV (reference sequence). The CDR3 protein is CASSRSIAGEGEQFF. For the CDR3, the DNA is TGTGCCAGCAGCCGTTCGATAGCGGGAGAAGGTGAGCAGTTCTTC.

The V gene is TRBV28, the J gene TRBJ1-2; no definite D call. Germline V CDR1 and CDR2: MDHEN, SYDVKM. The CDR3 spans 14 residues. Trimming removed 5 bases from V and 3 bases from J, with 13 bases in between. The CDR3 coding sequence is TGTGCCAGCAGTCCGGGCCGCGAATACTATGGCTACACCTTC. Its translation: CASSPGREYYGYTF.

The chain uses TRBV5-1 and TRBJ2-7; 11 positions agree with TRBD2. From germline, CDR1 is SGHRS and CDR2 YFSETQ. This CDR3 spans 18 amino acids. V was pared by 2 bases and J by 3 bases, with 13 bases of the junction left unmatched. CDR3: CASSLSSSGRPGFYEQYF. The CDR3 region has the DNA TGCGCCAGCAGCTTAAGTTCTAGCGGGAGGCCAGGCTTCTACGAGCAGTACTTC.

V usage is TRBV19 and J usage is TRBJ1-2; 8 bases are shared with TRBD1. Per germline, CDR1 LNHDA and CDR2 SQIVND (reference sequence). Germline trimming cut 10 bases from V and 8 bases from J; bases unmatched to any gene: 24. This CDR3 contains 17 residues. CDR3 sequence (DNA): TGTGCCACCAAGGAAGGGTTCTCAGGGGGCGCGATACGCGGCTACACCTTC. This sequence encodes CATKEGFSGGAIRGYTF.

A word on this clone: Compared with germline, one end of the junction differs, possibly owing to a read error. The chain carries TRBV7-3 and TRBJ1-3; D is ambiguous. The CDR3 totals 15 residues. Germline CDR1 SGHTA, CDR2 FQGTGA. CDR3 coding DNA: TGCGCCAGCAGCCAAGATCTTGGTCACGGAAACACCATATATTTT. Translating it yields CASSQDLGHGNTIYF.